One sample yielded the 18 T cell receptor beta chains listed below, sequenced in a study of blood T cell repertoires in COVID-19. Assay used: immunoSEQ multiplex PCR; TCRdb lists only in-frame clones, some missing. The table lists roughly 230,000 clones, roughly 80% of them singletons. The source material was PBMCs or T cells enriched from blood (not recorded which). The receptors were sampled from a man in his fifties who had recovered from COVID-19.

The CDR3 nucleotides read TGTGCCACCTCGGGGTGGGTGAACACTGAAGCTTTCTTT. It is translated as CATSGWVNTEAFF. V and J are TRBV4-2 and TRBJ1-1; no clear D gene. The germline CDR1 and CDR2 sequences are LGHNA and YNFKEQ. CDR3 length: 13 residues. Trimming shortened V by 10 bases and J by 0 bases, and 12 bases separated the two germline ends.

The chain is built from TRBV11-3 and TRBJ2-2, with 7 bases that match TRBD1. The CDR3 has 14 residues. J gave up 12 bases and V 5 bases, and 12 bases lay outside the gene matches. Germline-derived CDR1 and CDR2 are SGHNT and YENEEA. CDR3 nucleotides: TGTGCCAGCAGCCCCGACAGGGCACTAGGGAAGCTGTTTTTT. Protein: CASSPDRALGKLFF.

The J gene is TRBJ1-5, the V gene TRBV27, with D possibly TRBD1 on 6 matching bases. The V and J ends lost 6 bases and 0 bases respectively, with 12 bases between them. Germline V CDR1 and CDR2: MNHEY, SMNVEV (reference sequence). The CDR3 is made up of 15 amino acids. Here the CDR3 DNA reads TGTGCCAGCAGCGCGGACAGCTATAGCAATCAGCCCCAGCATTTT. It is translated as CASSADSYSNQPQHF.

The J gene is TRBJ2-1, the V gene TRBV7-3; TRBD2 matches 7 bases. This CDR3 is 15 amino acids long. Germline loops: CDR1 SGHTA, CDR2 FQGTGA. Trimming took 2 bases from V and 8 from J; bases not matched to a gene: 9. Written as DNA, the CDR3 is TGTGCCAGCAGCTTATCAGCGGGATCTGGTCATGAGCAGTTCTTC. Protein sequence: CASSLSAGSGHEQFF.

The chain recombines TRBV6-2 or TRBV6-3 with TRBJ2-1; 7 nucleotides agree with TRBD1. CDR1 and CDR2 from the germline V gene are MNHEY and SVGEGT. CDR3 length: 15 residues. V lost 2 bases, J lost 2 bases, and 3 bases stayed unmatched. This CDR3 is CASSYQGGAYNEQFF. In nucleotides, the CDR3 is TGTGCCAGCAGTTACCAAGGGGGCGCCTACAATGAGCAGTTCTTC.

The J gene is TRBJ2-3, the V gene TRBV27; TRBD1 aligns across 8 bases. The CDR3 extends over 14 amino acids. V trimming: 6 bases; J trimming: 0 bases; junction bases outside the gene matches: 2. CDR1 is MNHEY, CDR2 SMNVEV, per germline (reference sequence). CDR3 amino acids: CASRRTGSTDTQYF. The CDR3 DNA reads TGTGCCAGCAGGAGGACAGGGAGCACAGATACGCAGTATTTT.

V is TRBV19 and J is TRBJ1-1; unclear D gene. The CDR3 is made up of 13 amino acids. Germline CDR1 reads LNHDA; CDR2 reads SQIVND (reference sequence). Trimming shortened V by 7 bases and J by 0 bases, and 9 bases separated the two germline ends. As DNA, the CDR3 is TGTGCCAGTAATCGAGAAATGAACACTGAAGCTTTCTTT. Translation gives CASNREMNTEAFF.

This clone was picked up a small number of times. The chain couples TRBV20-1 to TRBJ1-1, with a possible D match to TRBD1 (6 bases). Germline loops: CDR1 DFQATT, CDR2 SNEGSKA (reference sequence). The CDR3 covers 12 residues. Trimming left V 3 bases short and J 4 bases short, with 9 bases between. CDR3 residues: CSASRGTTEAFF. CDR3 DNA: TGCAGTGCTAGTAGGGGGACCACTGAAGCTTTCTTT.

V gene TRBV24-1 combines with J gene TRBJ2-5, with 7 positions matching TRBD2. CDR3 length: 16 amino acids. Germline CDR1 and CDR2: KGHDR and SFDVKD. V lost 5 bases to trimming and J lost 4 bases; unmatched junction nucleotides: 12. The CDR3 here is CATSVSREGVGETQYF. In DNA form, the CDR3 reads TGTGCCACCAGTGTCTCAAGGGAGGGAGTGGGAGAGACCCAGTACTTC.

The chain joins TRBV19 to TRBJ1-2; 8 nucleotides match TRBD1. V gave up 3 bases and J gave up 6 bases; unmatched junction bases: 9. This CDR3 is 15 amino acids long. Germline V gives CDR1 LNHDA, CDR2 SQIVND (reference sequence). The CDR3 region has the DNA TGTGCCAGTAGTATTGGCCAGGGGGCGCCGGATGGCTACACCTTC. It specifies CASSIGQGAPDGYTF.

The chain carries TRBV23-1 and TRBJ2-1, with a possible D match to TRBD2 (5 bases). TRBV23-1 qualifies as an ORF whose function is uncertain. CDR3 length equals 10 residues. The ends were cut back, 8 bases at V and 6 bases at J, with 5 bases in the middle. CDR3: CASGLNEQFF. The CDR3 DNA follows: TGCGCCAGCGGACTCAATGAGCAGTTCTTC.

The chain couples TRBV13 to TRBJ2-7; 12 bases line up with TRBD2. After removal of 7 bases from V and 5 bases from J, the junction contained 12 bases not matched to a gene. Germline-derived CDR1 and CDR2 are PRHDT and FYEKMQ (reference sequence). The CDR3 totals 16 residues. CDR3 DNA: TGTGCCAGCAACCAGTACCGGACTAGCGGGATTCACGAGCAGTACTTC. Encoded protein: CASNQYRTSGIHEQYF.

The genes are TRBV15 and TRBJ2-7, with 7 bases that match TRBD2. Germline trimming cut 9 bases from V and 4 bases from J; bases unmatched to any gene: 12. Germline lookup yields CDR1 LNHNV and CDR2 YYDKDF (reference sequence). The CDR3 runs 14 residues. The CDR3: CATTPGTNIYEQYF. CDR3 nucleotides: TGTGCCACTACCCCCGGGACTAACATTTACGAGCAGTACTTC.

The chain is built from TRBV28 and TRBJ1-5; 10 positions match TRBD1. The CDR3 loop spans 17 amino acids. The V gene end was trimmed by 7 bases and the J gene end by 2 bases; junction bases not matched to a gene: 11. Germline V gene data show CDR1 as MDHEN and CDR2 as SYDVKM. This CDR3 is CASTIRQGARGNQPQHF. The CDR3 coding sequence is TGTGCCAGCACCATCCGACAGGGGGCGAGGGGCAATCAGCCCCAGCATTTT.

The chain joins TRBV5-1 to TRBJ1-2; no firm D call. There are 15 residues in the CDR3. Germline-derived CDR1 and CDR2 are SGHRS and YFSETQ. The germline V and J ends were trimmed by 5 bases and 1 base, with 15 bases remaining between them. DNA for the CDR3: TGCGCCAGCAGTCCAGGACGGGAACTTAACTATGGCTACACCTTC. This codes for CASSPGRELNYGYTF.

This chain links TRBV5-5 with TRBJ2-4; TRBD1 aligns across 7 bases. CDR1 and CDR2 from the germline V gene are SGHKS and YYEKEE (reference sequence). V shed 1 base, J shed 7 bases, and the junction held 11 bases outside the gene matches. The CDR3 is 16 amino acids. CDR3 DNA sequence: TGTGCCAGCAGCTTGAAAGGACAGGCGATTGACAACATTCAGTACTTC. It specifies CASSLKGQAIDNIQYF. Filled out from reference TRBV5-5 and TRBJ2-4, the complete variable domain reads DAGVTQSPTHLIKTRGQQVTLRCSPISGHKSVSWYQQVLGQGPQFIFQYYEKEERGRGNFPDRFSARQFPNYSSELNVNALLLGDSALYLCASSLKGQAIDNIQYFGAGTRLSVL.

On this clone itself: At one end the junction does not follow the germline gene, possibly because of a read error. In DNA, the CDR3 is TGTGCTAGCAGCCAGGGGGATGGCACTGAAGCTTTCTTT. Translation gives CASSQGDGTEAFF. This rearrangement joins TRBV7-7 to TRBJ1-1; 7 positions agree with TRBD1. This CDR3 has 13 amino acids. In germline, CDR1 is SSHAT, CDR2 FNYEAQ (reference sequence).

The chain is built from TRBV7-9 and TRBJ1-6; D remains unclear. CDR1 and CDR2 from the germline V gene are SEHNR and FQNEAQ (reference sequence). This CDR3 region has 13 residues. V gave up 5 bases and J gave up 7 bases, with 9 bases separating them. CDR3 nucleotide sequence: TGTGCCAGCAGCCCCCGGTACAATTCACCCCTCCACTTT. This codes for CASSPRYNSPLHF.